The clone carrying this T cell receptor beta chain has at least ten counts. These data come from a study of blood T cells in healthy people across ages. A second PCR, run for roughly 7 to 11 cycles, used a sample-barcoded 5' primer plus a J-beta primer mix. Each CDR3 protein gets one entry after TCRdb re-called the 5' RACE reads with MiXCR. The data show about 1,800,000 distinct CDR3 sequences, roughly 30% seen once. The CDR3 consists of 15 residues. V trimming: 4 bases; J trimming: 2 bases; junction bases outside the gene matches: 3. CDR1 and CDR2 from the germline V gene are SGHRS and YFSETQ. Sequenced material: blood. The gene calls are TRBV5-1 and TRBJ2-6; TRBD1 aligns across 7 bases. This clonotype originated in a woman aged 25 to 45 in good health. The CDR3 DNA sequence: TGCGCCAGCAGCACCACAGGGGCTGGGGCCAACGTCCTGACTTTC. It encodes CASSTTGAGANVLTF. Based on the CDR3 plus reference TRBV5-1 and TRBJ2-6, the full variable domain is KAGVTQTPRYLIKTRGQQVTLSCSPISGHRSVSWYQQTPGQGLQFLFEYFSETQRNKGNFPGRFSGRQFSNSRSEMNVSTLELGDSALYLCASSTTGAGANVLTFGAGSRLTVL.